This entry lists 2 T cell receptor beta chains sequenced from one sample in a study of blood T cell repertoires in COVID-19. Using immunoSEQ multiplex PCR, the repertoire was profiled, and TCRdb retains in-frame clones only, with some absent. The table shows 100,000 to 150,000 clones, with about 81% occurring only once. Sequencing used peripheral blood. The receptors come from a man between 25 and 39 years old with COVID-19, enrolled during active disease.

V is TRBV4-2 and J is TRBJ2-2; TRBD2 aligns across 10 bases. The V segment lost 5 bases and the J segment 6 bases; nucleotides outside the gene matches: 6. CDR1 is LGHNA and CDR2 is YNFKEQ in the germline V gene. CDR3 size: 15 residues. Here the CDR3 reads CASSSLAGAPGELFF. The CDR3 coding sequence is TGTGCCAGCAGCTCTCTAGCGGGAGCCCCCGGGGAGCTGTTTTTT.

This rearrangement joins TRBV28 to TRBJ1-4; TRBD1 matches 7 bases. V lost 3 bases and J lost 6; bases outside the gene matches: 10. In germline, CDR1 is MDHEN, CDR2 SYDVKM. The CDR3 length is 16 residues. The CDR3: CASSFVVRGQDEKLFF. The CDR3 coding sequence is TGTGCCAGCAGTTTTGTGGTGAGGGGGCAGGATGAAAAACTGTTTTTT. The full variable domain, rest sourced from reference TRBV28 and TRBJ1-4, is DVKVTQSSRYLVKRTGEKVFLECVQDMDHENMFWYRQDPGLGLRLIYFSYDVKMKEKGDIPEGYSVSREKKERFSLILESASTNQTSMYLCASSFVVRGQDEKLFFGSGTQLSVL.